The entry below gives a single TCR beta chain sequence along with its context. Its antigen is undetermined. These data are taken from a study of T cells in Graves' hyperthyroidism and ophthalmopathy. RNA transcripts provided the source from which TCR beta CDR3 regions were amplified. When the TCR CDR3 underwent first-round RT-PCR, the HTBI primer set was used. TCRdb itself ran the multiplex PCR reads through MiXCR, one entry per CDR3 protein. The sample consists of about 400,000 distinct CDR3 sequences, approximately 25% of them appearing once. Germline V gene sequence: CDR1 SGHNT, CDR2 YENEEA. The CDR3 loop spans 14 amino acids. V lost 6 bases, J lost 2 bases, and 13 bases lay in between. The study's findings and limits: The model identified upcoming ophthalmopathy a median 6.5 months ahead of onset.

The J gene is TRBJ1-1, the V gene TRBV11-3, with D perhaps matching TRBD1 (6 bases). Sequencing was performed on blood. This TCR was recovered from a man in his forties or fifties with Graves' hyperthyroidism. CDR3 region: CASSRRTVNTEAFF. The CDR3 DNA sequence: TGTGCCAGCAGTCGAAGGACAGTCAACACTGAAGCTTTCTTT.